This TCR beta chain is from a study of CD8 T cells in Susac syndrome (dated by TCRdb to between 2019 and 2020). Background on the whole study: The study used repertoire sequencing to test whether antigen drove CD8+ T cell activation and differentiation in Susac syndrome. The study compared CD8+ T cell repertoire clonality among 12 healthy donors, approximately 14 Susac syndrome patients and approximately 16 multiple sclerosis patients. What the study reported, not specific to this receptor: The study acknowledged that relatively few individuals were included in the TCR sequencing and HLA analysis.

A remark on this clonotype: No cognate antigen has been identified for it. Qualities for individual bases were not recorded, and no much larger clone is one base off.

RNA was extracted with the RNeasy kit and roughly 0.45 to 1 ug was reverse transcribed using random hexamers. The immunoSEQ multiplex PCR assay, covering 54 Vbeta and 13 Jbeta segments, was used to amplify TCR beta CDR3 regions. PCR amplification bias was corrected by using a synthetic template baseline for primer optimization and computational correction. In the authors' own workflow: Only productive sequences were kept, with reads annotated to V, D and J genes according to IMGT and analyzed in immunoSEQ Analyzer. Clonality was computed as one minus Shannon entropy normalized by log2 of the number of productive unique sequences. Public and private clones were assessed among the 100 most prevalent clones of each patient and control. Clones were defined as Susac-specific if absent from the healthy and MS cohorts, from under 1,200 published viral clones and from other ImmuneACCESS disease sequences. Through fastp at Q25 and MiXCR, TCRdb rebuilt clones from the public reads, retaining in-frame beta chains. For every CDR3 protein sequence, its rows merge into one entry that carries the most common genes and DNA. TCRdb, not the authors, supplied the V and J calls. This sample lists 160,000 or so distinct CDR3 sequences; around 95% were detected once. The leading ten clones occupy roughly 0.15% of the sample.

The germline V gene encodes CDR1 GTSNPN and CDR2 SVGIG (reference sequence). V lost 4 bases and J lost 10 bases; the stretch between them is 17 bases long. Spanning cysteine to phenylalanine, the CDR3 consists of 14 amino acids. The CDR3 DNA has 42 bases and is translated from base 1. Peripheral blood CD8+ and CD4+ T cells from healthy donors, Susac syndrome patients and multiple sclerosis patients were profiled by high-throughput TCR beta sequencing. The multiple sclerosis controls were treatment-naive patients who had stable or active relapsing-remitting disease and met the revised McDonald criteria. Bulk CD8+ and CD4+ T cells were purified by magnetic negative isolation, while CD8+ TEMRA cells were enriched using FACS. Blood was collected in EDTA tubes and processed within 24 hours, with PBMCs isolated through density gradient centrifugation. PBMCs intended for TCR sequencing were cryopreserved in liquid nitrogen and thawed later in a water bath at 37 degrees C. The sorted or isolated CD4+, CD8+ and CD8+ TEMRA cells had a purity of 90% or higher.

The chain employs TRBV30 and TRBJ1-6, with the D gene too uncertain to name. Sequenced: CD8+ T cells from PBMCs. The TCR comes from a human donor with multiple sclerosis. The CDR3 reads as follows: CAWTGLGISSPLHF. The sequenced DNA is TGTGCCTGGACGGGTCTGGGAATAAGCTCACCCCTCCACTTT.